The entry that follows covers one T cell receptor (beta chain) sequence. Germline trimming cut 3 bases from V and 6 bases from J; bases unmatched to any gene: 9. Germline V CDR1 and CDR2: LNHDA, SQIVND (reference sequence). CDR3 size: 15 residues. This sample was taken from a study of blood T cell repertoires in COVID-19. TCRdb keeps only in-frame clones here, not all; method: immunoSEQ multiplex PCR. Of over 75,000 clones in the sample, 65% to 90% were seen once. The J gene is TRBJ2-3, the V gene TRBV19; 7 positions match TRBD1. The TCR comes from a woman in her 50s with acute or convalescent COVID-19. The sample was peripheral blood. The CDR3 here is CASSINRQGADTQYF. The CDR3 region has the DNA TGTGCCAGTAGTATCAACCGACAGGGTGCGGATACGCAGTATTTT.